This TCR beta chain derives from a study of cytomegalovirus exposure and HLA in healthy donors (dated by TCRdb to about 2017). With regard to the full study: According to an earlier analysis of a few hundred of the donors, 150 million to 200 million T cells yielded 117 million unique TCR beta sequences and around 300 Gb of sequence data. About 330 gigabases of sequencing data and 91 million or so unique TCR sequences made up an early release that covered 640 HLA-typed donors. The genetic ancestry cluster associated with self-reported Caucasian donors included 80% to 90% of the 398 genotyped donors. The aim of the study was to test whether cataloging public T cell receptors could identify signatures of past pathogen exposure. The study used immunosequencing to profile the T cell repertoires of several hundred subjects and linked those repertoires to cytomegalovirus serostatus. In addition to the first cohort of roughly 670 subjects, a separate validation cohort of around 110 different subjects was used. To predict cytomegalovirus infection status, the study combined high-throughput TCR immunosequencing, statistical association of individual TCRs with disease status, and machine learning. A later analysis re-analyzed previously published TCR beta repertoires from 660 or so donors and added high-resolution HLA genotyping to study TCR occurrence patterns. The later analysis used no new phenotypic data to find candidate immune exposures, relying instead on TCR beta sequences and their occurrence across donors. An earlier analysis of a few hundred of the donors applied high-throughput TCR beta sequencing to assess whether each TCR beta V gene segment acted as functional or pseudogenic. Donor age, sex, ethnicity and CMV serostatus were compiled together with the repertoire data. A later genetic analysis used genome-wide SNP genotypes for 398 of the 666 donors, treating that subset as a discovery cohort. All discovery cohort repertoires had been generated using a single sequencing platform. Class I and class II HLA loci were covered by the typing at four-digit resolution. The number of typed donors differed by locus: roughly 620-640 for A, B, C, DRB1 and DQB1; 500 to 550 for DQA1; roughly 600 for DPA1; and about 450 for DPB1. Several DR-DQ haplotypes were handled as single units for association and clustering, since linkage in the cohort was strong. Among approximately 370 genotyped donors of the cohort, an average of around 250,000 unique TCR beta nucleotide sequences was sequenced per donor, of which about 19% were non-productive.

Results and caveats for the whole study, not just this receptor: In the study, some 160 TCR beta chains were listed as associated with cytomegalovirus. In a later analysis, HLA-associated TCR beta chains were found to be more clonally expanded and to have lower generation probabilities than equally common non-associated chains. For the cohort, immune exposure information was limited to CMV serostatus. In vitro tests confirmed that a few of the cytomegalovirus-associated TCR beta chains recognize cytomegalovirus antigens. A cluster of highly shared sequence variants was judged likely to be a technical artifact of the sequencing pipeline. The authors suggested that the approach could potentially be extended to other disease states and immunological phenotypes. Because counts were too low, approximately 18 rarely observed V segments, including chromosome 9 orphons, were excluded from the earlier analysis of 500 to 700 of the donors. Only TCR beta chains were sequenced in this cohort, and the absence of alpha or paired-chain data limited detectable features. According to a later analysis, most CMV-associated TCR beta chains appeared to be HLA-restricted, and the HLA associations seemed to be driven largely by CMV exposure. Because the 87-base-pair reads could not distinguish some IMGT-functional V segments, including TRBV6-2 and TRBV6-3, those segments were excluded. Specific HLA alleles were associated with more than 15,000 TCR beta sequences at a false discovery rate of 0.05 in a later analysis. A later genetic analysis reported fewer N-insertions in productive TCRs among donors in an Asian-associated ancestry cluster than the roughly 700-donor mean. In a later analysis, the rate of TCR association differed among HLA loci, with DRB1 alleles having the most associated TCRs and HLA-C alleles having the fewest. Roughly uniform sequencing depth across donors was assumed in presence/absence analyses, although this assumption may not hold. In an earlier analysis of over 550 of the donors, most TCR beta V segments were observed in productive rearrangements about 90% or about 30% of the time, broadly matching IMGT annotations. Correlated functional status among segregating V segments might be attributable to linkage disequilibrium, but an unknown experimental factor could not be ruled out. A further reported finding was that TCR beta sequences accurately predicted the HLA-A and HLA-B alleles for most subjects in the first cohort. Most TCR sequences were seen in very few donors, while some public TCRs were found in many individuals. Because HLA typing was unavailable for some donors at each locus, only the typed subset was used in association tests. According to a later analysis, parvovirus B19, influenza, CMV and Epstein-Barr virus appeared linked to several top co-occurrence clusters. Cytomegalovirus status was reported to be diagnosed by the classifier with high specificity and sensitivity in both the original and validation cohorts. In a later genetic analysis, a missense DCLRE1C variant was associated with V-gene and J-gene trimming of TCR beta chains, and the association was replicated in an independent cohort. When HLA alleles, especially DR and DQ, strongly co-occurred, TCR associations were difficult to assign to individual alleles.

With regard to this clone: What this receptor recognizes is not known. No base quality values were provided; no much bigger clone lies one nucleotide off.

The cohort was made up of approximately 670 healthy bone marrow donors. All cohort members were sampled while nominally healthy, although unrecorded immune exposures were likely present. The donor was CMV seropositive and belonged to the group of some 290 seropositive cohort members. A peripheral blood sample was collected from each donor, and TCR beta sequencing was performed on peripheral blood mononuclear cells. The Qiagen DNeasy Blood Extraction Kit was used to extract genomic DNA from the blood cell samples. The method was the immunoSEQ multiplex PCR assay. The multiplex PCR relied on a mix of 60 forward primers for TCR Vbeta segments and 13 reverse primers for TCR Jbeta segments. Amplification of the CDR3 region of rearranged TCR beta genes was performed with a multiplex PCR assay on genomic DNA. The Illumina HiSeq System was used to sequence the amplified TCR beta libraries as 87-base-pair reads. The paper's processing steps were these. In a later analysis, roughly 80 million unique TCR beta chains were counted across the roughly 610 repertoires, and about 10 million of these chains were shared by at least two donors. Raw reads were error-corrected and collapsed into unique sequences with a nearest-neighbor algorithm that merged closely related sequences to remove PCR and sequencing errors. Alignment of CDR3 sequences to IMGT reference sequences was used to assign V, D and J gene segments. For a sequence to be retained, a match of at least six nucleotides to both a V gene segment and a J gene segment was required. A rearrangement counted as productive if the CDR3 had no stop codons and remained in frame with V and J, and every other rearrangement counted as non-productive. CDR3 was defined by IMGT convention, running from the second conserved V-encoded cysteine to the conserved J-encoded phenylalanine. Sequences without an unambiguous match to a single V gene segment were excluded from the earlier analysis of approximately 600 of the donors. An earlier analysis of a few hundred of the donors classified V segments as functional when productive rearrangements were above 56.7% and as segregating when the standard deviation between donors was above 5%. A statistical classification framework was developed to diagnose cytomegalovirus status using the catalog of TCR beta chain sequences. In a later analysis, V and J genes were assigned by comparing TCR nucleotide sequences against IMGT/GENE-DB human TR gene sequences. In a later analysis, CDR3 sequences and most-parsimonious VDJ recombination scenarios were assigned using the TCRdist pipeline. A later analysis defined each TCR beta chain by its CDR3 amino acid sequence plus V-gene family, and excluded reads lacking a unique V-gene family. In a later analysis, a few hundred highly shared, low-generation-probability nucleotide sequences were removed to address suspected cross-contamination and a sequencing artifact. A later analysis calculated a clonal expansion index for each public chain from normalized within-repertoire ranks of inferred template counts. In a later analysis, generation probabilities were computed using a VDJ recombination model fitted to out-of-frame rearrangements, and the results were checked against IGoR. Hypergeometric tests were used in a later analysis to score TCR-TCR, TCR-HLA and TCR-CMV co-occurrence, with a repertoire-size bias correction applied to the TCR pairs. To estimate false discovery rates, a later analysis permuted the HLA or CMV assignments 20 times. In a later analysis, co-occurring TCRs were grouped with DBSCAN, and TCRdist sequence similarity was added when clustering was performed within HLA-allele-positive subsets. Repertoires with fewer than 30,000 or more than 120,000 public chains, plus five repertoires with anomalous nucleotide sharing, were excluded from co-occurrence clustering. The table comes from immuneACCESS by way of TCRdb, which keeps in-frame sequences with V and J called. Part of the clones is missing from these tables; in studies checked, under half for an unresolved V gene and the rest for unknown reasons. D and trimming come from the DNA, and the V and J calls and clone size come from that table. Across this sample there are roughly 200,000 clones, with over 65% seen only once. The leading ten clones occupy around 3.5% of the sample.

V lost 3 bases and J lost 8 bases; the stretch between them is 22 bases long. CDR1 and CDR2, looked up from the germline V gene, are ENHRY and SYGVKD. The CDR3 holds 16 amino acids from the cysteine to the phenylalanine. Of all the DNA, just the CDR3 is kept, 48 bases in frame from base 1. Specimen: PBMCs. The chain joins TRBV10-3 to TRBJ1-2; TRBD1 is perhaps the D gene, given 6 matching bases. The receptor was derived from a man aged 35-49 years in good health and CMV-seropositive. The CDR3 here reads CAISDYGGGSGGGYTF. The nucleotides are TGTGCCATCAGTGACTACGGTGGGGGCTCCGGTGGCGGCTACACCTTC.